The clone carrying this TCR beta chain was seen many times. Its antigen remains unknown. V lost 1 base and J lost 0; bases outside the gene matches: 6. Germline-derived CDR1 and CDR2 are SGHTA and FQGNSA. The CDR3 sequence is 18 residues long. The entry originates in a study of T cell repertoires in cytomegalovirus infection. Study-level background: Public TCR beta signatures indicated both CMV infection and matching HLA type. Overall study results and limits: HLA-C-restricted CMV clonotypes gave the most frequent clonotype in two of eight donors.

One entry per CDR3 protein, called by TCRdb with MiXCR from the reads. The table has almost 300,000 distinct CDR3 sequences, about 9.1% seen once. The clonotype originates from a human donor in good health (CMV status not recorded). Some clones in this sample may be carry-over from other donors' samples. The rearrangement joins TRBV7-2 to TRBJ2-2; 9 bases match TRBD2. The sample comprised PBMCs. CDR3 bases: TGTGCCAGCAGCTTAGTGGCTCTAGCGGGGACGAACACCGGGGAGCTGTTTTTT. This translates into CASSLVALAGTNTGELFF.